A selection of T cell receptor beta chains follows, all from one sample in a study of radiation and T cells in renal cell carcinoma. The assay was immunoSEQ multiplex PCR, and TCRdb's table has in-frame clones only and misses some. The table has 70,000 to 100,000 clones, 82% seen once; the top ten hold more than 5.5%. Here the sequenced sample was blood, taken from a patient whose treatment included radiotherapy and nephrectomy. These receptors originate from a man aged 55-75 years with renal cell carcinoma. CDR3s include the opening cysteine and the closing phenylalanine or tryptophan. The D gene is left open where the match is weak. Clone size is given for some rows only: seen once, a few or many times, or a class if the clone is expanded.

j_gene: TRBJ2-1; d_gene: TRBD2; v_gene: TRBV11-2; abundance: .; CDR3aa: CASRPRNSGLAPYNEQFF; CDR3nt: TGTGCCAGCAGGCCTAGGAATTCGGGACTAGCGCCATACAATGAGCAGTTCTTC
j_gene: TRBJ1-6; d_gene: TRBD1; v_gene: TRBV5-6; abundance: .; CDR3aa: CASSFRGLRYNSPLHF; CDR3nt: TGTGCCAGCAGCTTTAGGGGGCTACGGTATAATTCACCCCTCCACTTT
j_gene: TRBJ2-1; d_gene: .; v_gene: TRBV5-3; abundance: .; CDR3aa: CARSSGPSAYNEQFF; CDR3nt: TGTGCCAGAAGCTCGGGACCTTCTGCCTACAATGAGCAGTTCTTC
j_gene: TRBJ2-1; d_gene: TRBD2; v_gene: TRBV10-3; abundance: .; CDR3aa: CATGQNLAGVGYNEQFF; CDR3nt: TGTGCAACCGGTCAGAATTTAGCGGGAGTAGGGTACAATGAGCAGTTCTTC
j_gene: TRBJ2-2; d_gene: TRBD1; v_gene: TRBV6-6; abundance: .; CDR3aa: CASSYSKDRANGELFF; CDR3nt: TGTGCCAGCAGTTACTCGAAGGACAGGGCGAACGGGGAGCTGTTTTTT
j_gene: TRBJ2-7; d_gene: .; v_gene: TRBV6-5; abundance: .; CDR3aa: CASSYSSGAYEQYF; CDR3nt: TGTGCCAGCAGTTACTCGAGTGGGGCCTACGAGCAGTACTTC
j_gene: TRBJ2-3; d_gene: .; v_gene: TRBV27; abundance: .; CDR3aa: CASSPPIADTQYF; CDR3nt: TGTGCCAGCTCTCCCCCGATCGCAGATACGCAGTATTTT
j_gene: TRBJ2-7; d_gene: TRBD2; v_gene: TRBV28; abundance: .; CDR3aa: CASSSGTAGGPDEQYF; CDR3nt: TGTGCCAGCAGTTCGGGGACGGCGGGAGGACCCGACGAGCAGTACTTC
j_gene: TRBJ1-2; d_gene: TRBD1; v_gene: TRBV25-1; abundance: .; CDR3aa: CASSGTGGVYGYTF; CDR3nt: TGTGCCAGCAGTGGGACAGGGGGCGTCTATGGCTACACCTTC
j_gene: TRBJ2-3; d_gene: .; v_gene: TRBV5-4; abundance: .; CDR3aa: CASKRVGGIDTDTQYF; CDR3nt: TGTGCCAGCAAACGAGTGGGGGGCATTGACACAGATACGCAGTATTTT
j_gene: TRBJ1-3; d_gene: TRBD1; v_gene: TRBV28; abundance: few; CDR3aa: CASSLPGQGRNTIYF; CDR3nt: TGTGCCAGCAGCTTACCGGGACAGGGTCGTAACACCATATATTTT
j_gene: TRBJ2-5; d_gene: .; v_gene: TRBV5-6; abundance: .; CDR3aa: CASSFLGGQETQYF; CDR3nt: TGTGCCAGCAGCTTTTTGGGAGGCCAAGAGACCCAGTACTTC
j_gene: TRBJ1-3; d_gene: .; v_gene: TRBV7-2; abundance: .; CDR3aa: CASSLGSSGNTIYF; CDR3nt: TGTGCCAGCAGCTTAGGGAGCTCTGGAAACACCATATATTTT
j_gene: TRBJ1-1; d_gene: TRBD1; v_gene: TRBV7-2; abundance: .; CDR3aa: CASSPRGLTEAFF; CDR3nt: TGTGCCAGCAGCCCAAGGGGGCTGACTGAAGCTTTCTTT
j_gene: TRBJ1-2; d_gene: .; v_gene: TRBV6-1; abundance: .; CDR3aa: CASSSSDRLYGYTF; CDR3nt: TGTGCCAGCAGTTCAAGCGACAGGCTCTATGGCTACACCTTC
j_gene: TRBJ2-1; d_gene: .; v_gene: TRBV4-2; abundance: .; CDR3aa: CASSQVRGRWDEQFF; CDR3nt: TGTGCCAGCAGCCAAGTTCGTGGGAGGTGGGATGAGCAGTTCTTC
j_gene: TRBJ1-2; d_gene: .; v_gene: TRBV5-5; abundance: .; CDR3aa: CASSTRQGYGYTF; CDR3nt: TGTGCCAGCAGCACACGGCAGGGCTATGGCTACACCTTC
j_gene: TRBJ2-7; d_gene: .; v_gene: TRBV7-2; abundance: .; CDR3aa: CASSLEPFQDYEQYF; CDR3nt: TGTGCCAGCAGCTTAGAGCCGTTTCAGGACTACGAGCAGTACTTC
j_gene: TRBJ2-1; d_gene: .; v_gene: TRBV15; abundance: .; CDR3aa: CATSRDVLGKGDNEQFF; CDR3nt: TGTGCCACCAGCAGAGATGTATTGGGAAAGGGGGACAATGAGCAGTTCTTC
j_gene: TRBJ2-2; d_gene: .; v_gene: TRBV5-1; abundance: few; CDR3aa: CASSLSPGPGELFF; CDR3nt: TGCGCCAGCAGCTTGAGTCCAGGGCCCGGGGAGCTGTTTTTT
j_gene: TRBJ2-3; d_gene: TRBD1; v_gene: TRBV29-1; abundance: .; CDR3aa: CSVLGQGTDTQYF; CDR3nt: TGCAGCGTTTTGGGACAGGGCACAGATACGCAGTATTTT
j_gene: TRBJ2-1; d_gene: TRBD2; v_gene: TRBV2; abundance: .; CDR3aa: CASRSGTSGYNEQFF; CDR3nt: TGTGCCAGCAGATCCGGGACTAGCGGATACAATGAGCAGTTCTTC
j_gene: TRBJ2-2; d_gene: TRBD2; v_gene: TRBV2; abundance: .; CDR3aa: CASRAPSGRYGELFF; CDR3nt: TGTGCCAGCAGGGCCCCTAGCGGGAGGTACGGGGAGCTGTTTTTT
j_gene: TRBJ1-5; d_gene: .; v_gene: TRBV4-1; abundance: .; CDR3aa: CASSQWGGVGNQPQHF; CDR3nt: TGCGCCAGCAGCCAATGGGGGGGAGTTGGCAATCAGCCCCAGCATTTT
j_gene: TRBJ2-3; d_gene: .; v_gene: TRBV4-2; abundance: .; CDR3aa: CASSQGTSPATDTQYF; CDR3nt: TGTGCCAGCAGCCAAGGAACTAGCCCCGCCACAGATACGCAGTATTTT
j_gene: TRBJ2-2; d_gene: .; v_gene: TRBV4-1; abundance: once; CDR3aa: CASSQVAGVYTGELFF; CDR3nt: TGCGCCAGCAGCCAAGTAGCAGGGGTATACACCGGGGAGCTGTTTTTT
j_gene: TRBJ2-2; d_gene: .; v_gene: TRBV4-1; abundance: .; CDR3aa: CASSRVVQSVTGELFF; CDR3nt: TGCGCCAGCAGCCGGGTGGTCCAGAGTGTCACCGGGGAGCTGTTTTTT
j_gene: TRBJ2-7; d_gene: .; v_gene: TRBV6-1; abundance: few; CDR3aa: CATLALEQYF; CDR3nt: TGTGCCACCCTAGCTCTCGAGCAGTACTTC
j_gene: TRBJ2-3; d_gene: .; v_gene: TRBV19; abundance: few; CDR3aa: CASGTSQEGTQYF; CDR3nt: TGTGCCAGTGGGACCTCCCAGGAGGGTACGCAGTATTTT
j_gene: TRBJ1-3; d_gene: .; v_gene: TRBV27; abundance: few; CDR3aa: CASRPQGPAGNTIYF; CDR3nt: TGTGCCAGCAGGCCGCAGGGGCCGGCTGGAAACACCATATATTTT
j_gene: TRBJ1-1; d_gene: .; v_gene: TRBV28; abundance: .; CDR3aa: CASSFAGSGNTEAFF; CDR3nt: TGTGCCAGCAGTTTTGCGGGCAGCGGGAACACTGAAGCTTTCTTT
j_gene: TRBJ2-5; d_gene: .; v_gene: TRBV29-1; abundance: .; CDR3aa: CSVEEGPGILQYF; CDR3nt: TGCAGCGTTGAAGAGGGACCCGGGATTCTGCAGTACTTC
j_gene: TRBJ2-1; d_gene: .; v_gene: TRBV5-1; abundance: .; CDR3aa: CASSDDSNEQFF; CDR3nt: TGCGCCAGCAGCGACGACAGCAATGAGCAGTTCTTC
j_gene: TRBJ2-1; d_gene: TRBD2; v_gene: TRBV19; abundance: .; CDR3aa: CASSPRLAGAYNEQFF; CDR3nt: TGTGCCAGTAGTCCGAGACTAGCGGGAGCCTACAATGAGCAGTTCTTC
j_gene: TRBJ2-7; d_gene: .; v_gene: TRBV7-3; abundance: .; CDR3aa: CASSLKGGQNPDYEQYF; CDR3nt: TGTGCCAGCAGCTTAAAAGGCGGACAGAACCCAGACTACGAGCAGTACTTC
j_gene: TRBJ2-7; d_gene: .; v_gene: TRBV30; abundance: .; CDR3aa: CAWSVSGYEQYF; CDR3nt: TGTGCCTGGAGTGTTTCAGGCTACGAGCAGTACTTC
j_gene: TRBJ2-5; d_gene: .; v_gene: TRBV5-5; abundance: .; CDR3aa: CASSLESFADQETQYF; CDR3nt: TGTGCCAGCAGCTTGGAGTCATTCGCAGATCAAGAGACCCAGTACTTC
j_gene: TRBJ1-5; d_gene: TRBD1; v_gene: TRBV10-3; abundance: .; CDR3aa: CAISQTGGGQPQHF; CDR3nt: TGTGCCATCAGTCAGACAGGGGGCGGTCAGCCCCAGCATTTT
j_gene: TRBJ1-1; d_gene: TRBD1; v_gene: TRBV19; abundance: .; CDR3aa: CASRMTGAMNTEAFF; CDR3nt: TGTGCCAGTAGAATGACAGGGGCCATGAACACTGAAGCTTTCTTT
j_gene: TRBJ2-1; d_gene: TRBD2; v_gene: TRBV4-1; abundance: few; CDR3aa: CASSQDLLAGVALF; CDR3nt: TGCGCCAGCAGCCAAGATCTCCTAGCGGGAGTGGCTCTCTTC
j_gene: TRBJ1-1; d_gene: .; v_gene: TRBV12-5; abundance: .; CDR3aa: CASGLTTENTEAFF; CDR3nt: TGTGCTAGTGGCTTAACGACAGAAAACACTGAAGCTTTCTTT
j_gene: TRBJ2-7; d_gene: TRBD1; v_gene: TRBV19; abundance: .; CDR3aa: CASSQLNPTGLSEQYF; CDR3nt: TGTGCCAGTAGTCAACTAAACCCGACAGGGCTCAGCGAGCAGTACTTC
j_gene: TRBJ1-2; d_gene: .; v_gene: TRBV18; abundance: .; CDR3aa: CASSPPVRAYGYTF; CDR3nt: TGTGCCAGCTCACCACCGGTAAGGGCCTATGGCTACACCTTC
j_gene: TRBJ2-4; d_gene: TRBD1; v_gene: TRBV5-1; abundance: .; CDR3aa: CASGPGQGTKNIQYF; CDR3nt: TGCGCCAGCGGTCCGGGACAGGGAACCAAAAACATTCAGTACTTC
j_gene: TRBJ2-5; d_gene: .; v_gene: TRBV7-3; abundance: .; CDR3aa: CASSSQGETETQYF; CDR3nt: TGTGCCAGCAGCTCCCAGGGCGAGACAGAGACCCAGTACTTC
j_gene: TRBJ1-1; d_gene: .; v_gene: TRBV7-8; abundance: few; CDR3aa: CASSFSVEEAFF; CDR3nt: TGTGCCAGCAGCTTCAGCGTTGAGGAAGCTTTCTTT
j_gene: TRBJ1-1; d_gene: .; v_gene: TRBV9; abundance: .; CDR3aa: CASSVGPGNTEAFF; CDR3nt: TGTGCCAGCAGCGTAGGTCCGGGGAACACTGAAGCTTTCTTT
j_gene: TRBJ2-7; d_gene: TRBD2; v_gene: TRBV19; abundance: .; CDR3aa: CASSTMSRLTSGSIEQYF; CDR3nt: TGTGCCAGTAGCACCATGAGCCGACTTACTAGCGGGAGTATCGAGCAGTACTTC
j_gene: TRBJ2-1; d_gene: .; v_gene: TRBV5-1; abundance: .; CDR3aa: CASSLSVQEQFF; CDR3nt: TGCGCCAGCAGCTTGTCGGTCCAAGAGCAGTTCTTC
j_gene: TRBJ1-2; d_gene: .; v_gene: TRBV2; abundance: .; CDR3aa: CASSVIRAQFNYGYTF; CDR3nt: TGTGCCAGCAGTGTAATCAGAGCGCAATTCAACTATGGCTACACCTTC
j_gene: TRBJ1-4; d_gene: .; v_gene: TRBV28; abundance: .; CDR3aa: CASSFFSRRLNEKLFF; CDR3nt: TGTGCCAGCAGTTTTTTTTCACGGCGTCTTAATGAAAAACTGTTTTTT
j_gene: TRBJ2-3; d_gene: .; v_gene: TRBV5-1; abundance: .; CDR3aa: CASSPPPAELDTQYF; CDR3nt: TGCGCCAGCAGCCCCCCCCCAGCGGAGTTAGATACGCAGTATTTT
j_gene: TRBJ2-5; d_gene: TRBD2; v_gene: TRBV29-1; abundance: .; CDR3aa: CSVEDGREETQYF; CDR3nt: TGCAGCGTTGAGGACGGGAGGGAAGAGACCCAGTACTTC
j_gene: TRBJ2-2; d_gene: TRBD1; v_gene: TRBV4-3; abundance: .; CDR3aa: CASSQRIQGDTGELFF; CDR3nt: TGCGCCAGCAGCCAACGTATTCAGGGGGACACCGGGGAGCTGTTTTTT
j_gene: TRBJ2-3; d_gene: TRBD2; v_gene: TRBV2; abundance: .; CDR3aa: CASSEGGSADTQYF; CDR3nt: TGTGCCAGCAGTGAGGGCGGGAGCGCAGATACGCAGTATTTT
j_gene: TRBJ2-3; d_gene: TRBD2; v_gene: TRBV4-1; abundance: .; CDR3aa: CASSVPGLAGGGSTDTQYF; CDR3nt: TGCGCCAGCAGCGTGCCGGGACTAGCGGGAGGGGGGAGCACAGATACGCAGTATTTT
j_gene: TRBJ2-7; d_gene: .; v_gene: TRBV5-1; abundance: .; CDR3aa: CASSLGTGSREQYF; CDR3nt: TGCGCCAGCAGCTTAGGAACCGGGTCGAGGGAGCAGTACTTC
j_gene: TRBJ1-2; d_gene: TRBD1; v_gene: TRBV6-1; abundance: .; CDR3aa: CASSDFRQGGSYGYTF; CDR3nt: TGTGCCAGCAGTGACTTTCGACAGGGGGGATCCTATGGCTACACCTTC
j_gene: TRBJ2-3; d_gene: .; v_gene: TRBV5-1; abundance: .; CDR3aa: CASSLGGPTDTQYF; CDR3nt: TGCGCCAGCAGCTTGGGAGGGCCAACTGATACGCAGTATTTT